This TCR beta chain was captured in a study of shared clonotypes between healthy human individuals. The CDR3 loop spans 14 amino acids. From germline, CDR1 is SGDLS and CDR2 YYNGEE. With 3 bases removed from V and 7 bases from J, the gap between germline ends came to 17 bases. CD45RO-negative cells were positively selected for CCR7, leaving out terminally differentiated effector memory CD45RA+ cells. Only in-frame clones appear in the TCRdb table, and some are missing; sequencing was by immunoSEQ multiplex PCR. This sample has around 2,100,000 clones; just under 95% occur once, and the top ten carry less than 1.5%.

The chain employs TRBV9 and TRBJ2-7, with D perhaps matching TRBD1 (6 bases). The source of this sequence is a man between 18 and 29 years old in good health. The sequenced sample consisted of naive CD8+ T cells sorted from blood. CDR3 coding DNA: TGTGCCAGCAGCGGGGGACAAGGGGTAGAGGAGCAGTACTTC. Translation gives CASSGGQGVEEQYF.